This T cell receptor beta chain was identified during a study of T cells in Graves' hyperthyroidism and ophthalmopathy. This clonotype was picked up many times. RNA transcripts gave rise to amplified TCR beta CDR3 regions. The HTBI primer set was used in a first-round RT-PCR of the TCR CDR3. TCRdb called the multiplex PCR reads again in MiXCR, with one record for every CDR3 protein. Of fewer than 650,000 distinct CDR3 sequences listed, about 15% were seen once; the top ten hold about 15%. CDR1 and CDR2 (germline): SQVTM, ANQGSEA. The CDR3 consists of 12 residues. J was trimmed by 3 bases and V by 8 bases; bases with no gene match: 3. Patients were aged 18 to 65, had disease duration under 2 months, and had newly diagnosed hyperthyroidism. Using over 8.5 ml of fresh peripheral blood, PBMCs were prepared.

The sample consisted of blood. This chain uses TRBV29-1 with TRBJ2-3, with TRBD2 matching over 9 bases. The source of this sequence is a woman in her thirties or forties with Graves' hyperthyroidism. CDR3 sequence (DNA): TGCAGCCTGACTAGCGGAACAGATACGCAGTATTTT. Its translation is CSLTSGTDTQYF.